This passage covers 25 T cell receptor beta chains from one sample sequenced in a study of CD8+ T cells in alopecia areata. Treatment described: oral pan-JAK inhibitor, 5-10 mg twice daily. In each case, RNA was isolated and then reverse transcribed into cDNA as the sequencing template. TCRdb's copy holds only in-frame clones and misses some; the assay was immunoSEQ multiplex PCR. In the table there are tens of thousands of clones, more than 65% of which are singletons. The input for sequencing was CD8+ T cells sorted from blood, taken at approximately week 42, from a patient treated with tofacitinib. The receptors were sampled from a human donor with alopecia areata.

The rearrangement uses TRBV2 and TRBJ1-2; the D is unclear. Germline V lookup: CDR1 SNHLY, CDR2 FYNNEI. V was cut by 4 bases and J by 7 bases, with 19 bases left in between. The CDR3 is made up of 15 amino acids. The CDR3 reads CASSGVGPRSSGYTF. The CDR3 nucleotides are TGTGCCAGCAGTGGCGTTGGGCCCCGCTCCAGTGGCTACACCTTC.

The chain is built from TRBV7-9 and TRBJ2-7, with TRBD1 matching over 7 bases. After removal of 3 bases from V and 1 base from J, the junction contained 3 bases not matched to a gene. The CDR3 sequence is 14 residues long. The germline CDR1 and CDR2 sequences are SEHNR and FQNEAQ (reference sequence). CDR3 sequence reads: CASSFGQASYEQYF. Here the CDR3 DNA reads TGTGCCAGCAGCTTCGGACAGGCATCCTACGAGCAGTACTTC.

The chain uses TRBV2 and TRBJ2-1; D perhaps matches TRBD1 (5 bases). Deletions cut 10 bases from V and 1 base from J, with 11 bases between. This CDR3 is 13 amino acids long. Per the germline V gene, CDR1 is SNHLY and CDR2 is FYNNEI. In nucleotides, the CDR3 is TGTGCCACCAGGGTAACTTCCTACAATGAGCAGTTCTTC. It encodes CATRVTSYNEQFF.

J is TRBJ2-7 and V is TRBV10-3; 10 nucleotides align to TRBD1. The J segment lost 4 bases and the V segment lost 5 bases, leaving 5 bases of the junction unmatched. Looked up from germline, CDR1 is ENHRY and CDR2 is SYGVKD. The CDR3 is 14 residues long. CDR3 nucleotides: TGTGCCATCAGTCCCGGGACAGGGGAATACGAGCAGTACTTC. As protein: CAISPGTGEYEQYF.

This clone was seen only a few times. The CDR3 sequence: CAWSVSSGRDHEQYF. CDR3 sequence (DNA): TGTGCCTGGAGTGTAAGTTCCGGCAGGGACCACGAGCAGTACTTC. The chain joins TRBV30 to TRBJ2-7, with D perhaps assigned TRBD1 or TRBD2 (5 bases each). The CDR3 consists of 15 residues. V gave up 0 bases and J gave up 5 bases, with 17 bases separating them. Germline-derived CDR1 and CDR2 are GTSNPN and SVGIG (reference sequence).

In its sample, this clone was seen a few times. This chain joins TRBV14 and TRBJ2-7; D is uncertain. V shed 1 base and J shed 2 bases, with 3 bases lying between them. This CDR3 is 12 amino acids long. Germline CDR1 and CDR2: SGHDN and FVKESK. CDR3: CASSQGAYEQYF. In DNA form, the CDR3 reads TGTGCCAGCAGCCAAGGGGCCTACGAGCAGTACTTC.

With respect to this clone: This specimen includes other DNA sequences encoding the same CDR3. The chain employs TRBV7-6 and TRBJ2-3, with 14 nucleotides matching TRBD2. CDR3 size: 17 residues. V was pared by 3 bases and J by 1 base, with 3 bases of the junction left unmatched. Germline V gene sequence: CDR1 SGHVS, CDR2 FNYEAQ. CDR3 coding DNA: TGTGCCAGCAGCTTGGGACTAGCGGGGGAAGGCACAGATACGCAGTATTTT. It is translated as CASSLGLAGEGTDTQYF. Full variable domain (remainder filled in from reference TRBV7-6 and TRBJ2-3): GAGVSQSPRYKVTKRGQDVALRCDPISGHVSLYWYRQALGQGPEFLTYFNYEAQQDKSGLPNDRFSAERPEGSISTLTIQRTEQRDSAMYRCASSLGLAGEGTDTQYFGPGTRLTVL.

This clone was observed a few times. The CDR3 DNA reads TGCAGCGTTGAGGCGGGTGGCCACGAGCAGTACTTC. Amino acid sequence: CSVEAGGHEQYF. The V gene is TRBV29-1, the J gene TRBJ2-7, with D perhaps TRBD2 (5 bases). V gave up 3 bases and J gave up 5 bases, with 11 bases separating them. The CDR3 spans 12 residues. In germline, CDR1 is SQVTM, CDR2 ANQGSEA.

The DNA for the CDR3 is TGCGCCAGCAGCCAAGATAGCACCGAGGGCTACGAGCAGTACTTC. Amino acids: CASSQDSTEGYEQYF. The chain links TRBV4-3 to TRBJ2-7; D possibly corresponds to TRBD2 (5 bases). CDR3 length: 15 residues. The germline V and J ends were trimmed by 0 bases and 3 bases, with 12 bases remaining between them. Per the germline V gene, CDR1 is LGHNA and CDR2 is YSLEER.

This clone appeared once. The chain combines TRBV29-1 with TRBJ1-1, with a possible D match to TRBD1 (6 bases). The CDR3 covers 12 residues. Germline CDR1 is SQVTM and CDR2 is ANQGSEA. V lost 4 bases, J lost 4 bases, and 10 bases lay in between. The CDR3 region is CSVGGAGTEAFF. The CDR3 DNA sequence: TGCAGCGTTGGGGGGGCTGGCACTGAAGCTTTCTTT.

The chain is built from TRBV25-1 and TRBJ1-6; TRBD1 might be the D (5 bases). The CDR3 has 14 residues. Trimming pared 6 bases from V and 3 bases from J, leaving 9 bases between. The germline V gene has CDR1 MGHDK and CDR2 SYGVNS. The CDR3 loop reads CASRGTDYNSPLHF. The CDR3 DNA reads TGTGCCAGCAGGGGGACGGACTATAATTCACCCCTCCACTTT.

The chain links TRBV7-3 to TRBJ1-6; no firm D call. V lost 2 bases and J 7 bases, leaving 9 bases between the germline ends. Looked up from germline, CDR1 is SGHTA and CDR2 is FQGTGA. The CDR3 is 14 residues long. This CDR3 reads CASSLGGINSPLHF. DNA for the CDR3: TGTGCCAGCAGCTTAGGAGGGATCAATTCACCCCTCCACTTT.

The V and J genes are TRBV15 and TRBJ1-6; D may be TRBD1 (5 bases). The CDR3 contains 17 residues. Trimming removed 1 base from V and 13 bases from J, with 23 bases in between. CDR1 LNHNV and CDR2 YYDKDF come from the germline V gene (reference sequence). In DNA form, the CDR3 reads TGTGCCACCAGCAGAGGCTTTCCGGGTGGGGGAGTACACCCCCTCCACTTT. This codes for CATSRGFPGGGVHPLHF.

The rearrangement joins TRBV6-5 to TRBJ2-7; D gene uncertain. Trimming shortened V by 7 bases and J by 3 bases, and 1 base separated the two germline ends. CDR3 length: 9 residues. CDR1 is MNHEY and CDR2 is SVGAGI in the germline V gene. The CDR3 is CASNYEQYF. CDR3 DNA sequence: TGTGCCAGCAACTACGAGCAGTACTTC.

The chain uses TRBV7-2 and TRBJ2-3, with 8 bases aligning to TRBD2. V was clipped by 5 bases and J by 2 bases; unmatched bases: 12. Germline values: CDR1 SGHTA, CDR2 FQGNSA. The CDR3 sequence is 17 residues long. The CDR3 nucleotides read TGTGCCAGCAGCCCCTCCGGGTCGGGGGGGTACACAGATACGCAGTATTTT. This translates into CASSPSGSGGYTDTQYF.

CDR3 protein: CASSPPLRADEKLFF. The CDR3 DNA reads as TGTGCCAGCAGCCCCCCGCTGAGGGCAGATGAAAAACTGTTTTTT. The genes are TRBV7-9 and TRBJ1-4, with D hard to call. The V gene lost 5 bases and the J gene lost 6 bases, with 16 bases spanning the gap. This CDR3 has 15 residues. Germline V gene lookup returns CDR1 SEHNR and CDR2 FQNEAQ (reference sequence).

The V and J genes are TRBV15 and TRBJ1-2; D remains ambiguous. Germline V CDR1 and CDR2: LNHNV, YYDKDF (reference sequence). The CDR3 contains 15 residues. V was pared by 0 bases and J by 4 bases, with 12 bases between. CDR3 amino acids: CATSRDSGSPYGYTF. CDR3 in DNA: TGTGCCACCAGCAGAGATTCGGGCAGTCCCTATGGCTACACCTTC.

This chain uses TRBV7-8 with TRBJ1-1, with D maybe TRBD1 (5 bases). V was trimmed by 3 bases and J by 4 bases, leaving 12 bases between them. Germline lookup yields CDR1 SGHVS and CDR2 FQNEAQ. The CDR3 runs to 14 residues. The CDR3 protein is CASSLGGWSTEAFF. The CDR3 region has the DNA TGTGCCAGCAGCTTGGGGGGATGGAGCACTGAAGCTTTCTTT.

This chain joins TRBV15 and TRBJ1-1, with 8 positions matching TRBD1. Germline loops: CDR1 LNHNV, CDR2 YYDKDF (reference sequence). With V trimmed by 6 bases and J by 3 bases, 6 bases remained unmatched. The CDR3 totals 14 residues. The CDR3 is CATRYRGYDTEAFF. CDR3 nucleotide sequence: TGTGCCACCAGATACAGGGGGTATGACACTGAAGCTTTCTTT.

The gene calls are TRBV19 and TRBJ2-7; tentatively, D is TRBD2 (6 bases). The V and J ends lost 3 bases and 3 bases respectively, with 6 bases between them. Germline V CDR1 and CDR2: LNHDA, SQIVND (reference sequence). This CDR3 has 12 amino acids. CDR3 protein: CASSIGGYEQYF. Here the CDR3 DNA reads TGTGCCAGTAGTATCGGGGGCTACGAGCAGTACTTC.

The chain employs TRBV19 and TRBJ2-4, with D tentatively TRBD2 (5 bases). The ends were cut back, 5 bases at V and 8 bases at J, with 10 bases in the middle. Per germline, CDR1 LNHDA and CDR2 SQIVND (reference sequence). The CDR3 is 12 residues long. The CDR3 here is CASSERGHIQYF. The DNA of the CDR3 is TGTGCCAGTAGTGAACGGGGTCACATTCAGTACTTC.

V is TRBV6-4 and J is TRBJ2-2; 7 nucleotides align to TRBD1. V lost 2 bases and J lost 3; bases outside the gene matches: 0. The CDR3 loop spans 14 amino acids. The germline CDR1 and CDR2 sequences are MRHNA and SNTAGT. CDR3 nucleotides: TGTGCCAGCAGTGACGGACAGGACACCGGGGAGCTGTTTTTT. It encodes CASSDGQDTGELFF.

The CDR3 DNA reads TGTGCCAGCAGCTTTCCACCATCCTACGAGCAGTACTTC. This codes for CASSFPPSYEQYF. The rearrangement uses TRBV5-5 and TRBJ2-7; D unresolved. CDR3 size: 13 residues. The germline V gene encodes CDR1 SGHKS and CDR2 YYEKEE (reference sequence). Trimming took 2 bases from V and 1 from J, leaving 7 bases between them.

The gene calls are TRBV30 and TRBJ2-7; the D gene is possibly TRBD1 (5 bases). Germline values: CDR1 GTSNPN, CDR2 SVGIG (reference sequence). The CDR3 is 13 amino acids. Trimming pared 2 bases from V and 0 bases from J, leaving 8 bases between. CDR3: CAWSHDSSYEQYF. The CDR3 DNA sequence: TGTGCCTGGAGTCATGACAGCTCCTACGAGCAGTACTTC.

This chain links TRBV7-6 with TRBJ2-3; no clear D gene. Germline lookup yields CDR1 SGHVS and CDR2 FNYEAQ. The CDR3 extends over 15 amino acids. The ends were cut back, 5 bases at V and 0 bases at J, with 12 bases in the middle. CDR3 in DNA: TGTGCCAGCAGCCTTCTCACGCCTAGCACAGATACGCAGTATTTT. As protein: CASSLLTPSTDTQYF.